This T cell receptor (beta chain) was found in a study of CD8+ T cells in alopecia areata. Trimming pared 7 bases from V and 4 bases from J, leaving 16 bases between. The CDR3 runs to 13 residues. CDR1 is SQVTM, CDR2 ANQGSEA, per germline. Treatment in this sample: oral pan-JAK inhibitor, 5-10 mg twice daily. cDNA prepared by RNA extraction and subsequent reverse transcription served as the template for sequencing. Sequenced by immunoSEQ multiplex PCR; TCRdb stores in-frame clones only, minus some. This repertoire shows 170,000 or so clones, around 71% found once; its top ten account for roughly 0.99%.

The receptor comes from a human donor with alopecia areata. The chain uses TRBV29-1 and TRBJ1-2; D remains unclear. The source was CD4+ T cells sorted from blood, collected at week 4, from a patient treated with tofacitinib. The chain's CDR3 is CSANRPDSYGYTF. The CDR3 DNA reads TGCAGCGCCAACCGTCCAGACTCCTATGGCTACACCTTC. The full variable domain, completed using reference TRBV29-1 and TRBJ1-2, is SAVISQKPSRDICQRGTSLTIQCQVDSQVTMMFWYRQQPGQSLTLIATANQGSEATYESGFVIDKFPISRPNLTFSTLTVSNMSPEDSSIYLCSANRPDSYGYTFGSGTRLTVV.